These 2 T cell receptor beta chains originate from one sample sequenced in a study of T cell changes during pregnancy in multiple sclerosis. The assay was immunoSEQ multiplex PCR, and TCRdb's table has in-frame clones only and misses some. This table has under 65,000 clones, over 90% appearing once. This specimen consisted of CD4+ T cells from peripheral blood mononuclear cells, obtained after pregnancy. The receptors come from a female donor in good health, enrolled as a control in a pregnancy study.

The chain joins TRBV6-6 to TRBJ2-1, with TRBD1 matching over 7 bases. The ends lost 6 bases at V and 4 bases at J; junction bases unmatched: 6. Germline-derived CDR1 and CDR2 are MNHNY and SVGAGI (reference sequence). CDR3 length: 14 residues. CDR3 in DNA: TGTGCCAGCAGGAGGGGGCTTCAGTACAATGAGCAGTTCTTC. Encoded protein: CASRRGLQYNEQFF.

This sequence joins TRBV2 and TRBJ2-7; D call uncertain. Germline V gives CDR1 SNHLY, CDR2 FYNNEI. Trimming took 1 base from V and 1 from J, leaving 5 bases between them. CDR3 length: 13 residues. The chain's CDR3 is CASSEGPSYEQYF. In DNA, the CDR3 is TGTGCCAGCAGTGAAGGGCCTTCCTACGAGCAGTACTTC.